This TCR beta chain was sequenced for a study of cytomegalovirus exposure and HLA in healthy donors. Study-level information: Falling in the Caucasian-associated ancestry cluster were less than 85% of around 370 genotyped donors. Whole-study findings and limits: The authors later found most CMV-associated TCR beta chains appeared HLA-restricted.

Worth noting for this clone: Its cognate antigen is unknown.

The PCR had 60 Vbeta and 13 Jbeta primers. The method was immunoSEQ multiplex PCR; TCRdb's version includes in-frame clones alone and lacks a portion of them. This table holds roughly 70,000 clones, around 78% found once. Unrecorded immune exposure was likely among donors, who were nominally healthy when sampled. The receptor was isolated from a man aged 50-60 years in good health and CMV-seronegative. Sequencing was carried out using PBMCs.

CDR3 amino acids: CASSRTQGFHEQYF. The CDR3 region has the DNA TGTGCCAGCAGCCGCACGCAGGGTTTTCACGAGCAGTACTTC. The chain carries TRBV7-2 and TRBJ2-7; TRBD1 might be the D (5 bases). V was shortened by 5 bases and J by 5 bases, with 16 bases between the two germline ends. This CDR3 contains 14 residues. Germline V gene lookup returns CDR1 SGHTA and CDR2 FQGNSA.